Sequencing of this T cell receptor (beta chain) was carried out in a study of cytomegalovirus exposure and HLA in healthy donors. Study-wide findings and caveats: TCR beta V- and J-gene trimming was later associated with a missense DCLRE1C variant. Fewer N-insertions than the 666-donor mean were reportedly shown by an Asian-associated ancestry cluster in a later analysis. Researchers left out some V segments, among them TRBV6-2 and TRBV6-3, as indistinguishable. Further analysis was carried out later, and it showed several of the most significant clusters appearing linked to common viral pathogens.

PCR employed 60 Vbeta and 13 Jbeta primers. Sequencing used immunoSEQ multiplex PCR; TCRdb keeps in-frame clones, though not all of them. This sample carries about 120,000 clones, around 74% of them seen once, and the ten largest clones take about 30%. This clone has only a few counts. Its antigen is not known. Trimming pared 7 bases from V and 9 bases from J, leaving 16 bases between. Germline CDR1 reads SGHAT; CDR2 reads FQNNGV. This CDR3 has 13 residues. The rearrangement uses TRBV11-2 and TRBJ2-1; D call uncertain. Material for sequencing was PBMCs. This TCR was recovered from a man in his 60s in good health and CMV-seropositive. The CDR3 DNA follows: TGTGCCAGCACCTACGGTGCGCCCCGTGAGCAGTTCTTC. It translates to CASTYGAPREQFF.